The T cell receptor (beta chain) described here comes from a study of T cells in Graves' hyperthyroidism and ophthalmopathy. This clonotype was counted ten times or more. The CDR3 regions of TCR beta were amplified from RNA transcripts. The HTBI primer set drove a first-round RT-PCR of the TCR CDR3. Via MiXCR, TCRdb re-called the multiplex PCR reads, giving one row per CDR3 protein. The data hold 250,000 or so distinct CDR3 sequences, with nearly 15% observed a single time. Every diagnosis used clinical symptoms, serum thyroxine and TRAb, thyroid ultrasound and orbital computed tomography. With 6 bases removed from V and 4 bases from J, the gap between germline ends came to 15 bases. CDR3 length: 14 amino acids. Per germline, CDR1 DFQATT and CDR2 SNEGSKA (reference sequence).

This rearrangement joins TRBV20-1 to TRBJ1-4, with D perhaps TRBD1 (5 bases). This sequence originates from a woman aged 45-59 years with Graves' hyperthyroidism that later progressed to Graves' ophthalmopathy. The sample comprised blood. The CDR3 region is CSALLQGVNEKLFF. The CDR3 bases are TGCAGTGCCCTCCTGCAGGGAGTTAATGAAAAACTGTTTTTT.